The TCR beta chain under discussion was sequenced for a study of cytomegalovirus exposure and HLA in healthy donors (dated by TCRdb to about 2017). In the study overall: In an earlier analysis of roughly 500 of the donors, around 290 Gb of sequence data and approximately 100 million unique TCR beta sequences from about 190 million T cells were reported. In a later analysis, previously published TCR beta repertoires from 550 to 700 donors were re-analyzed and high-resolution HLA genotyping was added so that TCR occurrence patterns could be studied. Besides the first cohort of roughly 640 subjects, a separate validation cohort made up of 120 different subjects was used. Genome-wide SNP genotypes for about 65% of the roughly 670 donors were used in a later genetic analysis, which treated that subset as a discovery cohort. Using immunosequencing, the study profiled T cell repertoires from 500 to 800 subjects and related those repertoires to cytomegalovirus serostatus. Rather than using new phenotypic data, the later analysis identified candidate immune exposures from TCR beta sequences and from how often those sequences occurred across donors. Donor age, sex, ethnicity and CMV serostatus were compiled alongside the repertoire data. An earlier analysis of several hundred of the donors applied high-throughput TCR beta sequencing to assess whether each TCR beta V gene segment acted as functional or pseudogenic. Among the roughly 400 genotyped donors, more than 70% belonged to the genetic ancestry cluster associated with self-reported Caucasian donors. Typing coverage differed by locus: A, B, C, DRB1 and DQB1 were typed in roughly 620-630 donors, DQA1 in roughly 500, DPA1 in 600 to 610, and DPB1 in 400 to 480. On average, 235,054 unique TCR beta nucleotide sequences were sequenced per donor among a few hundred genotyped donors of the cohort, with 15% to 20% of those sequences being non-productive. The study aimed to test whether signatures of past pathogen exposure could be identified by cataloging public T cell receptors. To predict cytomegalovirus infection status, the study combined high-throughput TCR immunosequencing, statistical association of individual TCRs with disease status, and machine learning. Every repertoire in the discovery cohort had been generated on one and the same sequencing platform. HLA typing covered class I and class II loci at four-digit resolution. An early release covering about 600 HLA-typed donors comprised roughly 300 gigabases of sequencing data and tens of millions of unique TCR sequences. A handful of DR-DQ haplotypes were treated as single units for association and clustering because of strong linkage in the cohort.

What the study reported, not specific to this receptor: Only TCR beta chains were sequenced in this cohort, and the absence of alpha or paired-chain data limited detectable features. Linkage disequilibrium might explain the correlated functional status among segregating V segments, but an unknown experimental factor could not be excluded. According to a later analysis, most CMV-associated TCR beta chains appeared to be HLA-restricted, and the HLA associations seemed to be driven largely by CMV exposure. For the cohort, immune exposure information was limited to CMV serostatus. A cluster of highly shared sequence variants was judged likely to be a technical artifact of the sequencing pipeline. A further reported finding was that TCR beta sequences accurately predicted the HLA-A and HLA-B alleles for most subjects in the first cohort. Cytomegalovirus status was reported to be diagnosed by the classifier with high specificity and sensitivity in both the original and validation cohorts. According to the authors, the approach could potentially be generalized to other disease states and immunological phenotypes. Because some donors lacked HLA typing at each locus, the association tests relied only on the typed subset. A total of 150 to 200 TCR beta chains were listed by the study as associated with cytomegalovirus. While some public TCRs were present in many individuals, most TCR sequences turned up only very rarely across donors. A later analysis reported that several top co-occurrence clusters appeared linked to parvovirus B19, influenza, CMV and Epstein-Barr virus. Presence/absence analyses assumed roughly uniform sequencing depth across donors, an assumption that may not hold. In a later genetic analysis, a missense DCLRE1C variant was associated with V-gene and J-gene trimming of TCR beta chains, and the association was replicated in an independent cohort. In a later analysis, HLA-associated TCR beta chains showed more clonal expansion and lower generation probabilities than non-associated chains that were equally common. When HLA alleles, especially DR and DQ, strongly co-occurred, TCR associations were difficult to assign to individual alleles. At a false discovery rate of 0.05, a later analysis linked about 16,000 TCR beta sequences to specific HLA alleles. According to a later analysis, TCR association rates differed among HLA loci, with DRB1 alleles showing the most associated TCRs and HLA-C alleles showing the fewest. In an earlier analysis of some 500 of the donors, most TCR beta V segments appeared in productive rearrangements about 90% or about 30% of the time, broadly matching IMGT annotations. A few of the identified cytomegalovirus-associated TCR beta chains were confirmed in vitro to be specific for cytomegalovirus antigens. The 87-base-pair reads could not distinguish some IMGT-functional V segments, including TRBV6-2 and TRBV6-3, so those segments were excluded. Because counts were too low, more than 15 rarely observed V segments, including chromosome 9 orphons, were excluded from the earlier analysis of some 590 of the donors. Compared with the roughly 700-donor mean, donors in an Asian-associated ancestry cluster had fewer N-insertions in productive TCRs, according to a later genetic analysis.

The library was obtained by the immunoSEQ multiplex PCR assay. For the multiplex PCR, a mixture combining 60 forward primers for TCR Vbeta segments and 13 reverse primers for TCR Jbeta segments was used. The CDR3 region of rearranged TCR beta genes was amplified from genomic DNA by a multiplex PCR assay. The Illumina HiSeq System was used to sequence the amplified TCR beta libraries as 87-base-pair reads. The authors processed their data as follows. A later analysis tallied 75 million to 95 million unique TCR beta chains across the approximately 670 repertoires, and some 10 million of those chains were shared by two or more donors. A nearest-neighbor algorithm error-corrected the raw reads and collapsed the reads into unique sequences, merging closely related sequences to remove PCR and sequencing errors. CDR3 sequences were aligned to IMGT reference sequences to assign V, D and J gene segments. For a sequence to be retained, a match of at least six nucleotides to both a V gene segment and a J gene segment was required. A rearrangement counted as productive if the CDR3 had no stop codons and remained in frame with V and J, and every other rearrangement counted as non-productive. CDR3 was defined by IMGT convention, running from the second conserved V-encoded cysteine to the conserved J-encoded phenylalanine. In an earlier analysis of roughly 580 of the donors, sequences lacking an unambiguous match to a single V gene segment were excluded. An earlier analysis of approximately 590 of the donors called V segments functional above 56.7% productive rearrangements and segregating when the between-donor standard deviation exceeded 5%. A statistical classification framework was built for diagnosing cytomegalovirus status from the catalog of TCR beta chain sequences. In a later analysis, TCR nucleotide sequences were compared against IMGT/GENE-DB human TR gene sequences so that V and J genes could be assigned. In a later analysis, CDR3 sequences and most-parsimonious VDJ recombination scenarios were assigned using the TCRdist pipeline. A later analysis defined each TCR beta chain by its CDR3 amino acid sequence plus V-gene family, and excluded reads lacking a unique V-gene family. To address suspected cross-contamination and a sequencing artifact, a later analysis removed 450 to 700 highly shared, low-generation-probability nucleotide sequences. For each public chain, a later analysis derived a clonal expansion index from normalized ranks of inferred template counts within each repertoire. In a later analysis, generation probabilities were computed with a VDJ recombination model fitted to out-of-frame rearrangements, and the resulting probabilities were checked against IGoR. Hypergeometric tests were used in a later analysis to score TCR-TCR, TCR-HLA and TCR-CMV co-occurrence, with a repertoire-size bias correction applied to the TCR pairs. A later analysis estimated false discovery rates by permuting HLA or CMV assignments 20 times. In a later analysis, co-occurring TCRs were grouped using DBSCAN, and TCRdist sequence similarity was added for clustering within HLA-allele-positive subsets. Repertoires with fewer than 30,000 or more than 120,000 public chains were left out of co-occurrence clustering, as were four to six repertoires with anomalous nucleotide sharing. Imported from immuneACCESS, the table was reduced by TCRdb to in-frame sequences with V and J called. These copies leave out some clones; in studies compared against another copy, an unresolved V gene accounts for under half, and the cause of the remainder is not known. That table furnishes V, J and clone size, whereas the DNA furnished D and trimming. Present in this sample are approximately 94,000 clones, approximately 76% of which were seen just once. The ten largest account for approximately 5.1% of the sample.

The table lists this clone with a few counts. Its binding antigen is unknown. Qualities for individual bases were not recorded, and no much larger clone is one base off. The V end loses 3 bases and the J end loses 4 bases, and a stretch of 12 bases separates them. CDR1 and CDR2 were assigned from the germline V gene as SGHVS and FQNEAQ. Reading from cysteine to phenylalanine, the CDR3 counts 15 amino acids. The kept DNA is CDR3 alone, 45 bases in frame from the first base. The cohort comprised 666 healthy bone marrow donors. At the time of sampling, all cohort members were nominally healthy, though unrecorded immune exposures were likely present. The donor tested CMV seropositive and was one of the 289 seropositive cohort members. A peripheral blood sample was provided by each donor, and peripheral blood mononuclear cells were used for TCR beta sequencing. Genomic DNA was extracted from the blood cell samples with the Qiagen DNeasy Blood Extraction Kit.

The sequence is built from TRBV7-8 and TRBJ1-4; the D segment could be TRBD1, given 5 matching bases. The sequence derives from a man aged 30 to 45 in good health and CMV-seropositive. The sample was PBMCs. This receptor has the CDR3 CASSFATVLNEKLFF. The DNA is as follows: TGTGCCAGCAGCTTTGCGACAGTCCTTAATGAAAAACTGTTTTTT.